The 8 T cell receptor beta chains listed next were all sequenced from one sample in a study of blood T cell repertoires in COVID-19. Clones were sequenced by immunoSEQ multiplex PCR, and TCRdb holds only the in-frame ones, with some missing. Among approximately 490,000 clones listed, 87% were seen once. Input material: PBMCs or T cells enriched from blood (not recorded which). The receptors shown here come from a woman younger than 30 who had recovered from COVID-19.

This clone was detected only once. V gene TRBV5-5 combines with J gene TRBJ1-2; D gene ambiguous. CDR3 length: 13 amino acids. Between the trimmed V and J ends, which lost 5 bases and 5 bases, there was a span of 13 bases. Looked up from germline, CDR1 is SGHKS and CDR2 is YYEKEE (reference sequence). CDR3 amino acids: CASSRTSSYGYTF. CDR3 DNA sequence: TGTGCCAGCAGTAGGACTTCAAGTTATGGCTACACCTTC.

The chain joins TRBV2 to TRBJ2-5; 9 bases are a match to TRBD2. The CDR3 has 16 residues. Trimming removed 1 base from V and 5 bases from J; junction bases left unmatched: 8. From germline, CDR1 is SNHLY and CDR2 FYNNEI. The CDR3 DNA sequence: TGTGCCAGCAGTGAAGGTAGCGGGGGTCCCGAGGAGACCCAGTACTTC. Its translation: CASSEGSGGPEETQYF.

This clone came up once. The CDR3 here is CASSRDRGHGYTF. The CDR3 coding sequence is TGTGCCAGCAGCCGGGACAGGGGTCATGGCTACACCTTC. J is TRBJ1-2 and V is TRBV3-1 (or the pseudogene TRBV3-2); 10 positions match TRBD1. Germline V gives CDR1 LGHDT, CDR2 YNNKEL (reference sequence). The CDR3 length is 13 residues. The J segment lost 6 bases and the V segment lost 4 bases, leaving 2 bases of the junction unmatched.

V usage is TRBV12-5 and J usage is TRBJ1-1; unclear D gene. V lost 5 bases and J 2 bases, leaving 9 bases between the germline ends. The V gene's germline CDR1 is LGHNT and CDR2 FRNRAP. The CDR3 extends over 13 amino acids. Here the CDR3 reads CASGTQVNTEAFF. In DNA form, the CDR3 reads TGTGCTAGTGGTACTCAGGTAAACACTGAAGCTTTCTTT.

The chain is built from TRBV4-1 and TRBJ2-1; 8 nucleotides agree with TRBD1. J lost 7 bases, V lost 9 bases, and 11 bases had no gene match. CDR1 and CDR2 (germline): MGHRA, YSYEKL. CDR3 length: 14 residues. CDR3 sequence: CASAPGQGGNEQFF. CDR3 sequence (DNA): TGCGCCAGTGCCCCCGGACAGGGCGGTAATGAGCAGTTCTTC.

The V and J genes are TRBV5-1 and TRBJ2-2; 10 bases match TRBD1. V lost 3 bases to trimming and J lost 4 bases; unmatched junction nucleotides: 12. There are 18 residues in the CDR3. CDR1 is SGHRS, CDR2 YFSETQ, per germline. As DNA, the CDR3 is TGCGCCAGCAGCTCGCTAACCTGGACAGGGGGGACCACCGGGGAGCTGTTTTTT. The encoded protein is CASSSLTWTGGTTGELFF.

Only a few counts were recorded for this clone. The rearrangement joins TRBV27 to TRBJ1-4; 9 bases agree with TRBD1. The length of the CDR3 is 14 residues. Germline V gives CDR1 MNHEY, CDR2 SMNVEV (reference sequence). Trimming removed 6 bases from V and 10 bases from J; junction bases left unmatched: 9. The CDR3, as DNA: TGTGCCAGCAGCCCCGGGACAGGGCCCGGAAAACTGTTTTTT. This sequence encodes CASSPGTGPGKLFF. Filled out from reference TRBV27 and TRBJ1-4, the complete variable domain reads EAQVTQNPRYLITVTGKKLTVTCSQNMNHEYMSWYRQDPGLGLRQIYYSMNVEVTDKGDVPEGYKVSRKEKRNFPLILESPSPNQTSLYFCASSPGTGPGKLFFGSGTQLSVL.

In DNA, the CDR3 is TGTGCCAGCAGCGGGACAGGGGGCACTGAAGCTTTCTTT. Translated: CASSGTGGTEAFF. V usage is TRBV6-4 and J usage is TRBJ1-1, with 11 positions matching TRBD1. Germline values: CDR1 MRHNA, CDR2 SNTAGT. The CDR3 has 13 amino acids. The V gene end was trimmed by 6 bases and the J gene end by 4 bases; junction bases not matched to a gene: 1.